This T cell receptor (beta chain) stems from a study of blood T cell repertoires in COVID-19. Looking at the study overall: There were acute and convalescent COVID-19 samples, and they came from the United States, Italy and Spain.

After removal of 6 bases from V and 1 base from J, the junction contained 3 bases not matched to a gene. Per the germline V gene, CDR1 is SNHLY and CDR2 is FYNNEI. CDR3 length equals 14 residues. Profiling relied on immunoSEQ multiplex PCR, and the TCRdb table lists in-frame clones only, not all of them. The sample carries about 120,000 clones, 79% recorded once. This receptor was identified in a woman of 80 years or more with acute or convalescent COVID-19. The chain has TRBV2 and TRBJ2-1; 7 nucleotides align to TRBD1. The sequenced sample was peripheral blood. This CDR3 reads CASRGDSSYNEQFF. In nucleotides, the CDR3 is TGTGCCAGCAGGGGGGACAGTTCCTACAATGAGCAGTTCTTC. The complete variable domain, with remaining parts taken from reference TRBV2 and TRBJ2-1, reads EPEVTQTPSHQVTQMGQEVILRCVPISNHLYFYWYRQILGQKVEFLVSFYNNEISEKSEIFDDQFSVERPDGSNFTLKIRSTKLEDSAMYFCASRGDSSYNEQFFGPGTRLTVL.